This is a list of T cell receptor beta chains from one sample in a study of blood T cell repertoires in COVID-19. Profiling relied on immunoSEQ multiplex PCR, and the TCRdb table lists in-frame clones only, not all of them. The data contain under 200,000 clones, roughly four fifths of them seen just once; the ten biggest clones take up about 5.7%. The source material was peripheral blood. The receptors come from a woman between 35 and 50 years old with acute or convalescent COVID-19. The CDR3 runs from the conserved cysteine through the conserved F or W. The D gene is left open where the match is weak. Where a row states a size, it is once, few, many or the class of an expanded clone; other rows omit it.

TRBJ1-5	TRBV28	TRBD1	.	TGTGCCAGCAGTTTGGGGAACAGGGGGCTTGGTGATCAGCCCCAGCATTTT	CASSLGNRGLGDQPQHF
TRBJ2-7	TRBV24-1	TRBD2	.	TGTGCCACCCAGCGGGAGTTAGGGGAGAGGCAGTACTTC	CATQRELGERQYF
TRBJ2-1	TRBV29-1	.	.	TGCAGCGTTGAAGATTTAGAGTTCTCCTACAATGAGCAGTTCTTC	CSVEDLEFSYNEQFF
TRBJ2-2	TRBV12-1	.	.	TGTGCCCCCATTGCCCCTCTACTCAACACCGGGGAGCTGTTTTTT	CAPIAPLLNTGELFF
TRBJ1-2	TRBV27	.	.	TGTGCCAGCAGTCCCCGCACAGGCCGCTATGGCTACACCTTC	CASSPRTGRYGYTF
TRBJ1-4	TRBV5-1	.	.	TGCGCCAGCAGCTTGATTGGGGGGTCTAATGAAAAACTGTTTTTT	CASSLIGGSNEKLFF
TRBJ1-2	TRBV28	.	.	TGTGCCAGCAGCCCAAGGCTGGGGAGGGTGCAGGGAGAGAGTTCGCCCGGCTACACCTTC	CASSPRLGRVQGESSPGYTF
TRBJ2-7	TRBV29-1	TRBD2	.	TGCAGCGTTGTACGGACTAGCGGCAAGCAGTACTTC	CSVVRTSGKQYF
TRBJ2-3	TRBV6-6	.	.	TGTGCCAGCAGTTACGGGCCATCAGATACGCAGTATTTT	CASSYGPSDTQYF
TRBJ2-5	TRBV5-1	.	.	TGCGCCAGCAGCTTGTCACAAGAGACCCAGTACTTC	CASSLSQETQYF
TRBJ2-7	TRBV27	TRBD2	.	TGTGCCCTCCCGTTGCCTAGCGGGGTCTACGAGCAGTACTTC	CALPLPSGVYEQYF
TRBJ1-6	TRBV5-1	.	.	TGCGCCAGCAGCACCCTGGGACATCCCATGGGTAATTCACCCCTCCACTTT	CASSTLGHPMGNSPLHF
TRBJ1-2	TRBV3-1/TRBV3-2	TRBD1	.	TGTGCCAGCAGCCAAGATCCGGACAGGGGAGGCTACACCTTC	CASSQDPDRGGYTF
TRBJ2-6	TRBV7-2	.	.	TGTGCCACAGACAGGTTCTCTGGGGCCAACGTCCTGACTTTC	CATDRFSGANVLTF
TRBJ2-5	TRBV5-6	.	.	TGTGCCAGCAGCTTGACAGCATTCGAGACCCAGTACTTC	CASSLTAFETQYF
TRBJ1-2	TRBV5-5	.	few	TGTGCCAGCAGCGCTGGATACAGGGCTACTAACTATGGCTACACCTTC	CASSAGYRATNYGYTF
TRBJ1-1	TRBV3-1/TRBV3-2	.	.	TGTGCCAGCAGCCAAGCCGGGGGGCGCATAAACACTGAAGCTTTCTTT	CASSQAGGRINTEAFF
TRBJ2-7	TRBV27	.	once	TGTGCCAGCAGTTCCAGCTCCTACGAGCAGTACTTC	CASSSSSYEQYF
TRBJ2-2	TRBV7-8	TRBD2	.	TGTGCCAGCAGCTTAAGGGGACTAGCGGGGCGGGGAGTCACCGGGGAGCTGTTTTTT	CASSLRGLAGRGVTGELFF
TRBJ2-2	TRBV3-1/TRBV3-2	.	.	TGTGCCAGCAGCCCTCTGGCCACCGGGGAGCTGTTTTTT	CASSPLATGELFF
TRBJ1-2	TRBV6-5	.	.	TGTGCCAGCAGTTACTCCTCCGGACAGAGCTATGGCTACACCTTC	CASSYSSGQSYGYTF
TRBJ2-7	TRBV2	TRBD2	.	TGTGCCAGCCCCCCTACGGCGGGAGGGCCACCCTACGAGCAGTACTTC	CASPPTAGGPPYEQYF
TRBJ2-5	TRBV6-5	TRBD1	once	TGTGCCAGCAGCCGCCGGACAGGTCGGGAGACCCAGTACTTC	CASSRRTGRETQYF
TRBJ1-1	TRBV6-5	.	.	TGTGCCAGCAGTTACTCGGCGGGGGGGGCGGACACTGAAGCTTTCTTT	CASSYSAGGADTEAFF
TRBJ1-5	TRBV10-3	.	.	TGTGCCACCACTTCAGGGTCCTATCAGCCCCAGCATTTT	CATTSGSYQPQHF
TRBJ2-2	TRBV19	.	.	TGTGCCAGTAGTACCGGACACCCCGGGGAGCTGTTTTTT	CASSTGHPGELFF
TRBJ2-3	TRBV3-1/TRBV3-2	.	.	TGTGCCAGCAGCCAGGAGGCCTACCCATCCACAGATACGCAGTATTTT	CASSQEAYPSTDTQYF
TRBJ2-3	TRBV2	.	.	TGTGCCAGCACCCTAAGAGGCGGGATCAGCACAGATACGCAGTATTTT	CASTLRGGISTDTQYF
TRBJ1-1	TRBV24-1	TRBD1	.	TGTGCCACCGCGGGAGGGACAGGACAGAACACTGAAGCTTTCTTT	CATAGGTGQNTEAFF
TRBJ2-1	TRBV11-2	.	.	TGTGCCAGCAGCTTAGGCCGGGGTAGCTTGAGCTCCTACAATGAGCAGTTCTTC	CASSLGRGSLSSYNEQFF
TRBJ2-5	TRBV11-3	.	.	TGTGCCAGCAGCTCCGAAGAGACCCAGTACTTC	CASSSEETQYF
TRBJ1-5	TRBV30	TRBD1	.	TGTGCCTGGAGTCTAGGGACAGGGAGTCGGCCCCAGCATTTT	CAWSLGTGSRPQHF
TRBJ1-5	TRBV28	.	.	TGTGCCAGCTCCCCCGGGGGGCGCTTTTTGGGCAATCAGCCCCAGCATTTT	CASSPGGRFLGNQPQHF